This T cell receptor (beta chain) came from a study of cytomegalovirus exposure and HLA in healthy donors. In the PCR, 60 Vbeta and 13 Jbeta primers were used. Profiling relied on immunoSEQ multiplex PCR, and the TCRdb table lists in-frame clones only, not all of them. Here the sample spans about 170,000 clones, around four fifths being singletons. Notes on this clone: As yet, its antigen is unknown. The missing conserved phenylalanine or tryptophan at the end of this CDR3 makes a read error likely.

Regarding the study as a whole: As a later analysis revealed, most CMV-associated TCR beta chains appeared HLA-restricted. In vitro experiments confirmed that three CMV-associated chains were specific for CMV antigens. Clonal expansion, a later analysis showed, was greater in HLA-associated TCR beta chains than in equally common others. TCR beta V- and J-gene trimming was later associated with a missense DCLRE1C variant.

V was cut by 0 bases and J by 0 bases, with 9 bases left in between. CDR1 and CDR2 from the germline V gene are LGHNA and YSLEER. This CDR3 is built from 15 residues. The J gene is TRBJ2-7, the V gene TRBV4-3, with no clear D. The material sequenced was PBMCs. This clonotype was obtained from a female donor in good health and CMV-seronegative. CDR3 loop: CASSQEGYSSYEQYL. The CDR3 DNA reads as TGCGCCAGCAGCCAAGAGGGTTACAGCTCCTACGAGCAGTACCTC.